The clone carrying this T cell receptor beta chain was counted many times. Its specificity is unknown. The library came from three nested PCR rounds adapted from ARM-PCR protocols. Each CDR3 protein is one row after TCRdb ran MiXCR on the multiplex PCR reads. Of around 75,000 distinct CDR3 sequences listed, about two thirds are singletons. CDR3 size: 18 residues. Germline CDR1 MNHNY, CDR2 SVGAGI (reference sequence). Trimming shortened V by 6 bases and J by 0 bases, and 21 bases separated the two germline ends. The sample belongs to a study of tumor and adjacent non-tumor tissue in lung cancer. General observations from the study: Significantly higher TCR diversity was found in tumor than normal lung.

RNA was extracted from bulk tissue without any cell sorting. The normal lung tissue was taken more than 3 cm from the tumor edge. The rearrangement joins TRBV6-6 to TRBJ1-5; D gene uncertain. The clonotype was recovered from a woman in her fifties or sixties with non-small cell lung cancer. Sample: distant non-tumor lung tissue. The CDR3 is CASRHTGRVGYSNQPQHF. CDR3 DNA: TGTGCCAGCAGACATACGGGGAGGGTAGGATATAGCAATCAGCCCCAGCATTTT.